The 21 T cell receptor beta chains given below trace back to one sample, sequenced in a study of blood T cell repertoires in COVID-19. TCRdb's table, derived via immunoSEQ multiplex PCR, lists solely in-frame clones and lacks some. The sample carries roughly 250,000 clones, around 85% recorded once. Sequencing was carried out using peripheral blood. Receptors were obtained from a woman at least 80 years old with acute or convalescent COVID-19.

The gene calls are TRBV6-5 and TRBJ1-1; 7 positions agree with TRBD1. Germline assignment: CDR1 MNHEY and CDR2 SVGAGI. V lost 6 bases and J lost 5; bases outside the gene matches: 6. The length of the CDR3 is 13 residues. DNA for the CDR3: TGTGCCAGCAGCTCAAGCAGGGGGACTGAAGCTTTCTTT. This sequence encodes CASSSSRGTEAFF.

The chain has TRBV13 and TRBJ1-5; D unresolved. V shed 2 bases and J shed 3 bases, with 11 bases lying between them. Germline V gene sequence: CDR1 PRHDT, CDR2 FYEKMQ (reference sequence). This CDR3 region has 15 residues. This chain's CDR3 is CASSLNSGDNQPQHF. The CDR3 nucleotides are TGTGCCAGCAGCTTAAATTCCGGGGACAATCAGCCCCAGCATTTT.

The table lists this clone with a count of one. CDR3 DNA sequence: TGTGCCATCAGTCGGACAGGCGGTAGCTCCTACAATGAGCAGTTCTTC. Translation: CAISRTGGSSYNEQFF. The chain combines TRBV10-3 with TRBJ2-1, with 7 bases matching TRBD1. Trimming took 5 bases from V and 0 from J; bases not matched to a gene: 7. CDR3 length equals 16 residues. Per germline, CDR1 ENHRY and CDR2 SYGVKD.

The chain joins TRBV30 to TRBJ1-3; D is uncertain. Trimming cost V 5 bases and J 3 bases, with 17 bases left between them. This CDR3 has 15 amino acids. The germline V gene encodes CDR1 GTSNPN and CDR2 SVGIG (reference sequence). Here the CDR3 reads CAWYRVPTFGNTIYF. DNA for the CDR3: TGTGCCTGGTACCGGGTCCCAACTTTTGGAAACACCATATATTTT.

This sequence joins TRBV18 and TRBJ2-7; 9 nucleotides line up with TRBD1. From germline, CDR1 is KGHSH and CDR2 LQKENI. This CDR3 comprises 14 residues. V shed 2 bases, J shed 6 bases, and the junction held 5 bases outside the gene matches. CDR3 sequence: CASSPAGQGAEQYF. The CDR3 DNA follows: TGTGCCAGCTCACCAGCGGGACAGGGCGCCGAGCAGTACTTC.

The rearrangement links TRBV12-5 to TRBJ2-7; D is perhaps TRBD2 (5 bases). Trimming removed 0 bases at V and 7 bases at J, with 22 bases between. This CDR3 spans 17 amino acids. Per germline, CDR1 LGHNT and CDR2 FRNRAP. The CDR3 here is CASGLVLGSEEASEQYF. In nucleotides, the CDR3 is TGTGCTAGTGGTTTGGTACTCGGTTCGGAGGAGGCAAGTGAGCAGTACTTC.

This chain joins TRBV3-1 (or the pseudogene TRBV3-2) and TRBJ2-7, with 12 positions matching TRBD1. Germline V gives CDR1 LGHDT, CDR2 YNNKEL (reference sequence). The CDR3 is 13 amino acids. V lost 6 bases and J lost 5; bases outside the gene matches: 2. DNA of the CDR3: TGTGCCAGCAGGGGACAGGGGGCCGACGAGCAGTACTTC. Translating gives CASRGQGADEQYF.

This clone was counted a single time. This same CDR3 is encoded by further DNA sequences in the sample. The chain combines TRBV5-1 with TRBJ1-3; D is uncertain. V was pared by 0 bases and J by 3 bases, with 7 bases between. The CDR3 length is 14 residues. CDR1 and CDR2 (germline): SGHRS, YFSETQ. CDR3 nucleotides: TGCGCCAGCAGCTTGGGTACGGGTGGAAACACCATATATTTT. Amino acids: CASSLGTGGNTIYF.

The chain uses TRBV10-3 and TRBJ1-5; no definite D call. CDR3 size: 13 residues. Germline V gene lookup returns CDR1 ENHRY and CDR2 SYGVKD. V was cut by 4 bases and J by 3 bases, with 7 bases left in between. Written as DNA, the CDR3 is TGTGCCATCAGTGGCGAGAACAATCAGCCCCAGCATTTT. It encodes CAISGENNQPQHF.

This rearrangement joins TRBV3-1 (or the pseudogene TRBV3-2) to TRBJ2-5, with D maybe TRBD2 (6 bases). The length of the CDR3 is 14 residues. Looked up from germline, CDR1 is LGHDT and CDR2 is YNNKEL (reference sequence). The V end lost 8 bases, the J end lost 2 bases, and 15 bases lay between the germline ends. CDR3 in DNA: TGTGCCAGCTGCGACTGGGGGACTCAAGAGACCCAGTACTTC. Protein sequence: CASCDWGTQETQYF.

The V gene is TRBV12-3 or TRBV12-4, the J gene TRBJ1-2; D may be TRBD1 (6 bases). V was trimmed by 4 bases and J by 4 bases, leaving 10 bases between them. The CDR3 has 13 residues. This CDR3 reads CASSSTGFYGYTF. CDR3 coding DNA: TGTGCCAGCAGTTCCACAGGGTTCTATGGCTACACCTTC.

Only one count was recorded for this clone. This rearrangement joins TRBV5-1 to TRBJ2-3; TRBD2 matches 13 bases. The V and J ends lost 3 bases and 7 bases, in that order; junction bases with no gene match: 5. There are 15 residues in the CDR3. Germline V lookup: CDR1 SGHRS, CDR2 YFSETQ. CDR3 sequence: CASSSGTSGVHTQYF. The CDR3 DNA follows: TGCGCCAGCAGCTCCGGGACTAGCGGGGTTCATACGCAGTATTTT.

CDR3 coding DNA: TGTGCCAGCAGCCGGGATCTCAATCAGCCCCAGCATTTT. Amino acid sequence: CASSRDLNQPQHF. The chain employs TRBV6-5 and TRBJ1-5; D is unresolved. The CDR3 runs 13 residues. Per the germline V gene, CDR1 is MNHEY and CDR2 is SVGAGI. The V end lost 6 bases, the J end lost 3 bases, and 9 bases lay between the germline ends.

There are many counts of this clone. The chain carries TRBV5-1 and TRBJ2-7; TRBD1 aligns across 7 bases. The CDR3 totals 14 residues. Germline V lookup: CDR1 SGHRS, CDR2 YFSETQ. V was clipped by 1 base and J by 3 bases; unmatched bases: 4. CDR3 coding DNA: TGCGCCAGCAGCTTGCGACAGGGCGGCTACGAGCAGTACTTC. It encodes CASSLRQGGYEQYF.

V usage is TRBV12-5 and J usage is TRBJ1-1; 7 bases fit TRBD1. The germline gives CDR1 LGHNT, CDR2 FRNRAP. J was trimmed by 2 bases and V by 6 bases; bases with no gene match: 6. The CDR3 has 14 amino acids. CDR3 coding DNA: TGTGCTAGTGGGGGGGGACAGAAAAACACTGAAGCTTTCTTT. This gives the protein CASGGGQKNTEAFF.

The V gene is TRBV3-1 (or the pseudogene TRBV3-2), the J gene TRBJ1-3; D may be TRBD1 (5 bases). V was pared by 3 bases and J by 4 bases, with 10 bases between. From germline, CDR1 is LGHDT and CDR2 YNNKEL (reference sequence). This CDR3 is 14 amino acids long. The CDR3 loop is CASSHQGSGNTIYF. The DNA for the CDR3 is TGTGCCAGCAGCCATCAGGGTTCCGGAAACACCATATATTTT.

The chain has TRBV24-1 and TRBJ1-2, with 9 bases lining up with TRBD1. V was pared by 5 bases and J by 4 bases, with 4 bases of the junction left unmatched. The V gene's germline CDR1 is KGHDR and CDR2 SFDVKD. This CDR3 region has 14 residues. CDR3 loop: CATSATGGSYGYTF. CDR3 nucleotide sequence: TGTGCCACCAGTGCGACAGGGGGGAGCTATGGCTACACCTTC.

The V call is TRBV25-1, the J call TRBJ1-1, with D possibly matching TRBD1 (6 bases). CDR1 and CDR2 from the germline V gene are MGHDK and SYGVNS. Trimming stripped 5 bases from V and 13 bases from J, with 17 bases between. The CDR3 extends over 12 amino acids. CDR3 protein: CASSPRTANLFF. CDR3 DNA: TGTGCCAGCAGTCCCCGGACAGCGAATCTTTTCTTT.

This sequence joins TRBV28 and TRBJ1-1; 7 bases align to TRBD1. The germline V gene encodes CDR1 MDHEN and CDR2 SYDVKM. Trimming took 5 bases from V and 1 from J; bases not matched to a gene: 4. CDR3 length: 14 residues. The CDR3 sequence is CASSKGGWNTEAFF. The CDR3 DNA reads as TGTGCCAGCAGTAAAGGGGGCTGGAACACTGAAGCTTTCTTT.

This sequence joins TRBV2 and TRBJ2-5; D perhaps matches TRBD2 (7 bases). CDR3 size: 15 residues. CDR1 and CDR2 (germline): SNHLY, FYNNEI. V was trimmed by 8 bases and J by 0 bases, leaving 16 bases between them. The CDR3 sequence: CASGDYRDNQETQYF. DNA for the CDR3: TGTGCCAGCGGGGACTACAGGGATAACCAAGAGACCCAGTACTTC.

The rearrangement uses TRBV29-1 and TRBJ1-2; 7 positions agree with TRBD1. The CDR3 totals 14 residues. Germline V gene sequence: CDR1 SQVTM, CDR2 ANQGSEA. Germline trimming cut 6 bases from V and 5 bases from J; bases unmatched to any gene: 12. The CDR3, as DNA: TGCAGCGTCCAGCCAGGGGGTACTCAGTATGGCTACACCTTC. Amino acid sequence: CSVQPGGTQYGYTF.